One sample yielded the 17 T cell receptor beta chains listed below, sequenced in a study of patients and donors after allogeneic stem cell transplantation (dated by TCRdb to about 2020). The library was built by means of RT-PCR. The run used a NextSeq 550. TCRdb trimmed public reads at Q25 via fastp, called clones via MiXCR and kept in-frame beta chains. Rows with one shared CDR3 protein collapse into an entry with the most common genes and DNA. In all, the sample holds about 960,000 distinct CDR3 sequences, and 15% to 20% of those were seen once. The ten largest make up 5.5% to 6.5% of the sample. What was sequenced was blood, either unsorted or a sorted T cell fraction (not recorded which). The receptors were sampled from a human donor who was either an allogeneic HSCT recipient or a stem cell or donor lymphocyte infusion donor (not recorded which). It is not recorded whose cells these are; they may come from a transplant donor.

This clonotype came up many times. The chain recombines TRBV12-3 or TRBV12-4 with TRBJ1-5; D is unclear. V was pared by 3 bases and J by 0 bases, with 6 bases between. CDR3 length: 14 residues. CDR3 sequence (DNA): TGTGCCAGCAGTTTCCGGGATAGCAATCAGCCCCAGCATTTT. Translated: CASSFRDSNQPQHF.

J is TRBJ1-2 and V is TRBV5-1; 9 nucleotides match TRBD1. With 1 base clipped from V and 4 bases from J, the junction kept 5 bases outside the gene matches. CDR1 is SGHRS and CDR2 is YFSETQ in the germline V gene. The CDR3 runs to 15 residues. The CDR3 coding sequence is TGCGCCAGCAGCTTGACAGGGGGCAAGGGCTATGGCTACACCTTC. Its translation is CASSLTGGKGYGYTF.

This clonotype has a handful of counts. The chain carries TRBV20-1 and TRBJ2-5; tentatively, D is TRBD1 (5 bases). CDR1 and CDR2 (germline): DFQATT, SNEGSKA (reference sequence). V lost 3 bases to trimming and J lost 0 bases, with 14 bases between them. CDR3 length: 15 amino acids. The CDR3 loop reads CSASPPQGNQETQYF. The DNA of the CDR3 is TGCAGTGCTAGTCCGCCTCAGGGAAACCAAGAGACCCAGTACTTC.

The gene calls are TRBV6-1 and TRBJ2-1; D gene uncertain. This CDR3 has 12 amino acids. V was pared by 7 bases and J by 9 bases, with 13 bases between. The germline gives CDR1 MNHNS, CDR2 SASEGT. The CDR3 DNA reads TGTGCCAGCATCCAGAACTCTTTTGAGCAGTTCTTC. It codes for CASIQNSFEQFF.

The chain links TRBV7-6 to TRBJ2-7, with 7 positions matching TRBD2. This CDR3 has 15 amino acids. J lost 3 bases, V lost 4 bases, and 9 bases had no gene match. The V gene's germline CDR1 is SGHVS and CDR2 FNYEAQ. DNA for the CDR3: TGTGCCAGCAGCTCCAATCGGGGAGGGGACTACGAGCAGTACTTC. Translating gives CASSSNRGGDYEQYF.

The genes are TRBV18 and TRBJ2-7; the match to TRBD1 covers 7 bases. V lost 3 bases and J lost 6; bases outside the gene matches: 2. The CDR3 contains 12 residues. Germline V gene data show CDR1 as KGHSH and CDR2 as LQKENI. CDR3 amino acids: CASSPYRGEQYF. The CDR3 DNA is TGTGCCAGCTCACCTTACAGGGGCGAGCAGTACTTC.

The CDR3 coding sequence is TGCGCCAGCGGAGAGACAGGGGTTAATTCACCCCTCCACTTT. It encodes CASGETGVNSPLHF. V is TRBV5-1 and J is TRBJ1-6; 8 nucleotides align to TRBD1. This CDR3 contains 14 residues. V dropped 7 bases and J dropped 6; count of bases not matched to a gene: 6. Germline V gene data show CDR1 as SGHRS and CDR2 as YFSETQ.

The table lists this clonotype with a few counts. The V and J genes are TRBV20-1 and TRBJ2-2; 9 bases fit TRBD1. The CDR3 consists of 15 residues. Germline CDR1 reads DFQATT; CDR2 reads SNEGSKA (reference sequence). Unmatched junction bases numbered 11, after V lost 5 bases and J lost 7 bases. The CDR3 sequence: CSAPSTGGMSGELFF. CDR3 nucleotides: TGCAGTGCTCCCTCGACAGGGGGGATGAGCGGGGAGCTGTTTTTT.

The chain combines TRBV7-9 with TRBJ1-1, with no clear D. This CDR3 region has 15 residues. V lost 3 bases, J lost 3 bases, and 14 bases lay in between. Germline V gives CDR1 SEHNR, CDR2 FQNEAQ (reference sequence). CDR3 sequence (DNA): TGTGCCAGCAGCTTTGGTTCCGCCGAGTACACTGAAGCTTTCTTT. This gives the protein CASSFGSAEYTEAFF.

This clonotype has just a few counts. CDR3 in amino acids: CASITRGRRETQYF. CDR3 in DNA: TGTGCCAGCATTACCAGGGGACGGCGTGAGACCCAGTACTTC. The V call is TRBV2, the J call TRBJ2-5; maybe TRBD1 (6 bases). The CDR3 totals 14 residues. Germline loops: CDR1 SNHLY, CDR2 FYNNEI. V was trimmed by 7 bases and J by 5 bases, leaving 17 bases between them.

This clonotype was found a few times. CDR3: CASSQQRGATDTQYF. The CDR3 region has the DNA TGCGCCAGCAGCCAACAGCGGGGGGCCACAGATACGCAGTATTTT. This rearrangement joins TRBV4-1 to TRBJ2-3; 9 bases align to TRBD2. The germline V gene encodes CDR1 MGHRA and CDR2 YSYEKL. The J segment lost 2 bases and the V segment lost 2 bases, leaving 2 bases of the junction unmatched. CDR3 length: 15 residues.

The table lists this clonotype with a few counts. This chain connects TRBV28 to TRBJ2-3; D assignment may be TRBD1 or TRBD2 (5 bases each). V was clipped by 4 bases and J by 4 bases, with 12 bases between them. CDR1 is MDHEN and CDR2 is SYDVKM in the germline V gene. The CDR3 extends over 14 amino acids. This CDR3 is CASSSPGRPDTQYF. The CDR3 nucleotides are TGTGCCAGCAGTTCCCCGGGGCGTCCAGATACGCAGTATTTT.

The rearrangement uses TRBV5-4 and TRBJ2-5, with 7 bases matching TRBD2. The CDR3 loop spans 13 amino acids. Germline V gene data show CDR1 as SGHNT and CDR2 as YYREEE (reference sequence). The junction had 2 bases not matched to a gene; V was cut back by 4 bases and J by 2 bases. CDR3 in DNA: TGTGCCAGCAGCACTAGCGCTCAAGAGACCCAGTACTTC. Translating it yields CASSTSAQETQYF. Looking up the rest from reference TRBV5-4 and TRBJ2-5 gives the full variable domain: ETGVTQSPTHLIKTRGQQVTLRCSSQSGHNTVSWYQQALGQGPQFIFQYYREEENGRGNFPPRFSGLQFPNYSSELNVNALELDDSALYLCASSTSAQETQYFGPGTRLLVL.

CDR3 nucleotide sequence: TGTGCCAGCAGCTTTCTACTAGCCTCCTACGAGCAGTACTTC. Residues: CASSFLLASYEQYF. The genes are TRBV3-1 and TRBJ2-7; tentatively, D is TRBD2 (6 bases). The CDR3 runs to 14 residues. The germline V gene encodes CDR1 LGHDT and CDR2 YNNKEL (reference sequence). V dropped 5 bases and J dropped 0 bases, with 11 bases sitting between them.

The chain recombines TRBV15 with TRBJ1-4; D gene ambiguous. The CDR3 totals 15 residues. Trimming left V 1 base short and J 6 bases short, with 12 bases between. The germline V gene encodes CDR1 LNHNV and CDR2 YYDKDF (reference sequence). CDR3 sequence reads: CATSRVGDTDEKLFF. The DNA of the CDR3 is TGTGCCACCAGCAGAGTTGGGGATACAGATGAAAAACTGTTTTTT.

The chain couples TRBV5-5 to TRBJ2-7, with D perhaps given as TRBD1 or TRBD2 (5 bases each). Germline CDR1 SGHKS, CDR2 YYEKEE (reference sequence). The V and J ends lost 7 bases and 1 base respectively, with 18 bases between them. The CDR3 is 15 amino acids. This CDR3 reads CASCIGTTFSYEQYF. CDR3 nucleotides: TGTGCCAGCTGCATCGGGACCACCTTTTCCTACGAGCAGTACTTC.

This chain connects TRBV7-8 to TRBJ2-2; 9 bases align to TRBD2. The CDR3 contains 15 residues. V lost 1 base and J lost 7; bases outside the gene matches: 4. CDR1 is SGHVS, CDR2 FQNEAQ, per germline. CDR3 DNA: TGTGCCAGCAGCTTAGAAGGGACTAGCTACGGGGAGCTGTTTTTT. Protein product: CASSLEGTSYGELFF.